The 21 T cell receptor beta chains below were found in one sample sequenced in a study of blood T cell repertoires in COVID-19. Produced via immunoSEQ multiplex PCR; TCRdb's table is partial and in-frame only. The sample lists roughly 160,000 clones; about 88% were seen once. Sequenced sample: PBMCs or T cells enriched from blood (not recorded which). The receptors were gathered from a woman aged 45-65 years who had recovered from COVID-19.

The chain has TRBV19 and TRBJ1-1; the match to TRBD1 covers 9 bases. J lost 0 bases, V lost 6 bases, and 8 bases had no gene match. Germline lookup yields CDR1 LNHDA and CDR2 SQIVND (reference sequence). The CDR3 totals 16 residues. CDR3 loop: CASSESGTGLNTEAFF. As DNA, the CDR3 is TGTGCCAGTAGCGAAAGCGGGACAGGGCTGAACACTGAAGCTTTCTTT. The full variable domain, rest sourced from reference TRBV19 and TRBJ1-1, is DGGITQSPKYLFRKEGQNVTLSCEQNLNHDAMYWYRQDPGQGLRLIYYSQIVNDFQKGDIAEGYSVSREKKESFPLTVTSAQKNPTAFYLCASSESGTGLNTEAFFGQGTRLTVV.

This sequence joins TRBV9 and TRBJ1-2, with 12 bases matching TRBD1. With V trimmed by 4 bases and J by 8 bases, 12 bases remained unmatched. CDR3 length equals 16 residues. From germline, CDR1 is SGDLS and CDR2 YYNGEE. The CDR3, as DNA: TGTGCCAGCAGCTCTAGCCCGGGACAGGGGGCACGGGGCTACACCTTC. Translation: CASSSSPGQGARGYTF.

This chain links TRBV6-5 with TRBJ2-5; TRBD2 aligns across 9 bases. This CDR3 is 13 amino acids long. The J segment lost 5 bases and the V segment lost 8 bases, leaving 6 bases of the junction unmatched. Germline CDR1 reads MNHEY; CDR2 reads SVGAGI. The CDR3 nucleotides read TGTGCCAGCGACCCTAGCGGGACGGAGACCCAGTACTTC. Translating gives CASDPSGTETQYF.

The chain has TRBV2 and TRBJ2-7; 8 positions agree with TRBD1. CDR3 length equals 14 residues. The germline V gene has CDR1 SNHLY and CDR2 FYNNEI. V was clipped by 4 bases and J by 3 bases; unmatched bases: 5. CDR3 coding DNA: TGTGCCAGCAGTGCAGCAGACAGGGGCTACGAGCAGTACTTC. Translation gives CASSAADRGYEQYF.

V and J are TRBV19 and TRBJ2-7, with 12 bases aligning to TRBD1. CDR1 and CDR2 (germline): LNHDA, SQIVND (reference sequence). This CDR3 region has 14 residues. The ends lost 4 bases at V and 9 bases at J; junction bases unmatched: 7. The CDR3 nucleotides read TGTGCCAGTAGTACCGGGACAGGGGGCGAATCGCAGTACTTC. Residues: CASSTGTGGESQYF.

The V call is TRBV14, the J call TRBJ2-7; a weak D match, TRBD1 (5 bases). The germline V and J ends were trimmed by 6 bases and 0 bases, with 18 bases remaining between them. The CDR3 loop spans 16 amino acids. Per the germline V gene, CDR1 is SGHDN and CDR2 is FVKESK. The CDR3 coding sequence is TGTGCCAGCAGTCACACAGGTTTTACGAGCTCCTACGAGCAGTACTTC. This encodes CASSHTGFTSSYEQYF.

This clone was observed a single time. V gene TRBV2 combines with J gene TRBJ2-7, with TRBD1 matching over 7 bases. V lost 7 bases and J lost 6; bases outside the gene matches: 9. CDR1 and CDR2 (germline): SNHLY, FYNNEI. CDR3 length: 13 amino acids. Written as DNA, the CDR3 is TGTGCCAGCACTCTTCCGACAGGGACCGAGCAGTACTTC. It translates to CASTLPTGTEQYF.

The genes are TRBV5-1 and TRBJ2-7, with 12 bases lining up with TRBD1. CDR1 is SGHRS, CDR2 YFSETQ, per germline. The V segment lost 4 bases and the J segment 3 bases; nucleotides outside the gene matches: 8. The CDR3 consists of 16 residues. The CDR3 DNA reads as TGCGCCAGCAGCCCTGCCGGGACAGGGGGCTTCTACGAGCAGTACTTC. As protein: CASSPAGTGGFYEQYF. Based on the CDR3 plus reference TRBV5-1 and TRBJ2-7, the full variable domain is KAGVTQTPRYLIKTRGQQVTLSCSPISGHRSVSWYQQTPGQGLQFLFEYFSETQRNKGNFPGRFSGRQFSNSRSEMNVSTLELGDSALYLCASSPAGTGGFYEQYFGPGTRLTVT.

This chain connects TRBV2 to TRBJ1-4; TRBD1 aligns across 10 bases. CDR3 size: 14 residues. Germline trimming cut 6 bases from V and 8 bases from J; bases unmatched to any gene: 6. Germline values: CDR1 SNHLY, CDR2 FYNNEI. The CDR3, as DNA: TGTGCCAGCAGCAGACAGGGGGCGGGCGAAAAACTGTTTTTT. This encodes CASSRQGAGEKLFF.

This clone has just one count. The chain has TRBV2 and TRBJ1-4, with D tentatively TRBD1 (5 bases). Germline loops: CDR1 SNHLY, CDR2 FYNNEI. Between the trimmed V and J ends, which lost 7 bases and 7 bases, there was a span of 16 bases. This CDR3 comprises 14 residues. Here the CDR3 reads CASTRWGVSEKLFF. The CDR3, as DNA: TGTGCCAGCACCCGATGGGGCGTAAGTGAAAAACTGTTTTTT.

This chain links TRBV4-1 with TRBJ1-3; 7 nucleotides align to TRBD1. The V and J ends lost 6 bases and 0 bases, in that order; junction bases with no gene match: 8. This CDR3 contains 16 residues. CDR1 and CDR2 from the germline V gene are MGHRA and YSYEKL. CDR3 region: CASSHSTGPSGNTIYF. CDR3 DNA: TGCGCCAGCAGTCATTCGACAGGGCCCTCTGGAAACACCATATATTTT.

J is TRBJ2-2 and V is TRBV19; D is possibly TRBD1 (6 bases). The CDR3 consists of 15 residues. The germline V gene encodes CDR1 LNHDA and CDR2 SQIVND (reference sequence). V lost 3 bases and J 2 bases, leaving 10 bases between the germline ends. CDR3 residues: CASSMYRENTGELFF. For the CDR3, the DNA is TGTGCCAGTAGTATGTACAGGGAAAACACCGGGGAGCTGTTTTTT.

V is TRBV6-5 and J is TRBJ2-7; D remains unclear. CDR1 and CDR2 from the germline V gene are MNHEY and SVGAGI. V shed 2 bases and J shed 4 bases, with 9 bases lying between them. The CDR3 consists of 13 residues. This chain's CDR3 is CASSYDRSYEQYF. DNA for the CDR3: TGTGCCAGCAGTTACGATAGGAGTTACGAGCAGTACTTC.

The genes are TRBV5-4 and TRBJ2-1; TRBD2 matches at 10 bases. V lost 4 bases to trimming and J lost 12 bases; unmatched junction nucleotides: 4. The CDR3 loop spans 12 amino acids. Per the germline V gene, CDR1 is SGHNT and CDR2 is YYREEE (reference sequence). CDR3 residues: CASSTPSGGQFF. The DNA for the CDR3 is TGTGCCAGCAGCACCCCTAGCGGGGGGCAGTTCTTC.

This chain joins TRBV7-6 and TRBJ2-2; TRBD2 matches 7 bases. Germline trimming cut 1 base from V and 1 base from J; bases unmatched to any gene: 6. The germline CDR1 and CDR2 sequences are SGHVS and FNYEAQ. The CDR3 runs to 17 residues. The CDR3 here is CASSLVRASGNTGELFF. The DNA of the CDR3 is TGTGCCAGCAGCTTAGTTCGGGCTAGCGGGAACACCGGGGAGCTGTTTTTT.

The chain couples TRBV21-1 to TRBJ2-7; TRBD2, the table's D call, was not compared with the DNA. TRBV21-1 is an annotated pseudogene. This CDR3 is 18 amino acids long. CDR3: CASMRGPRLAGGPYEQYF. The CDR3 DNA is TGTGCCAGCATGCGGGGACCTCGACTAGCGGGAGGGCCCTACGAGCAGTACTTC.

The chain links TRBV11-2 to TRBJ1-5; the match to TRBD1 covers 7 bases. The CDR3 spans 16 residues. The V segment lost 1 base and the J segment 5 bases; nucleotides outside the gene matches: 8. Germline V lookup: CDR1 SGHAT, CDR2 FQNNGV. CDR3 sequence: CASSLGGPGGYQPQHF. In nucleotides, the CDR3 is TGTGCCAGCAGCTTAGGGGGGCCAGGGGGGTATCAGCCCCAGCATTTT.

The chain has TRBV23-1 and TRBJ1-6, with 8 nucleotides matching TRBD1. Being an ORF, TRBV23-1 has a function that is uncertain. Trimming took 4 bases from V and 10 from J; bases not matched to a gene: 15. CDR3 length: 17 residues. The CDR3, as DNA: TGCGCCAGCAGTCGGGGTCAGTCGGACAGGGTCGGCTCACCCCTCCACTTT. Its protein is CASSRGQSDRVGSPLHF.

CDR3 in amino acids: CASSLSVTGPSEQYF. Written as DNA, the CDR3 is TGTGCCAGCAGCTTGTCGGTGACAGGGCCGTCTGAGCAGTACTTC. The J gene is TRBJ2-7, the V gene TRBV5-5, with TRBD1 matching 7 bases. The junction had 11 bases not matched to a gene; V was cut back by 1 base and J by 7 bases. The CDR3 loop spans 15 amino acids. Germline V gene lookup returns CDR1 SGHKS and CDR2 YYEKEE (reference sequence).

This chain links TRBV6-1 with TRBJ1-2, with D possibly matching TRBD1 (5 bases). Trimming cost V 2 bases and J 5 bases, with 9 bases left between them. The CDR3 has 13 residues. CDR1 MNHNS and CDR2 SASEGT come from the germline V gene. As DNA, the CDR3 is TGTGCCAGCAGTGAATTAGGGGTTTATGGCTACACCTTC. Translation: CASSELGVYGYTF.

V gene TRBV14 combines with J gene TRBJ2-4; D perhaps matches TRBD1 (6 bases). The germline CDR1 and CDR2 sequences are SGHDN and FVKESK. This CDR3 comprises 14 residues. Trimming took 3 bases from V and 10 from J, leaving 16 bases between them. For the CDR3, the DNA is TGTGCCAGCAGCCACCGGGACACCTCACGAATTCAGTACTTC. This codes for CASSHRDTSRIQYF.